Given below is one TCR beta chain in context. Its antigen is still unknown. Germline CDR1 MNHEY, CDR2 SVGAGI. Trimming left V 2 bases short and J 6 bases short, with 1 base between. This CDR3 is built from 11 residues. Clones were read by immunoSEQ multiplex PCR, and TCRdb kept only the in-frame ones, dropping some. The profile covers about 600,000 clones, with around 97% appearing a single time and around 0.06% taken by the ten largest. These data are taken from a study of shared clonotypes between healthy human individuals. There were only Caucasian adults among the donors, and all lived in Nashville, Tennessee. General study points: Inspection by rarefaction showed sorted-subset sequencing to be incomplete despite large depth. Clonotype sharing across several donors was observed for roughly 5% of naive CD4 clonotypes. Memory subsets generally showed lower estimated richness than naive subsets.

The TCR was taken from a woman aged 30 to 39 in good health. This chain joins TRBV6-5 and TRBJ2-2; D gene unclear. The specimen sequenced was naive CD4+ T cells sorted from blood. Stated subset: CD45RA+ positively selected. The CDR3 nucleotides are TGTGCCAGCAGTTACGCCGGGGAGCTGTTTTTT. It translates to CASSYAGELFF.